This T cell receptor (beta chain) was profiled in a study of blood T cell repertoires in COVID-19. Across the study: Some COVID-19 samples were acute and others convalescent; all came from the United States, Italy and Spain.

Repertoires were generated with immunoSEQ multiplex PCR, while TCRdb's copy carries only in-frame clones and drops some. In the table there are 250,000 to 350,000 clones, about 88% of which are singletons. The study drew participants aged about 18 to 95 years from 20 to 30 US areas. Participant-reported clinical history was the basis for cohort assignment. Looked up from germline, CDR1 is KGHDR and CDR2 is SFDVKD. The CDR3 is 15 amino acids. The V and J ends lost 9 bases and 3 bases, in that order; junction bases with no gene match: 8. The receptor's source is a woman in her fifties or sixties who had recovered from COVID-19. This sequence joins TRBV24-1 and TRBJ2-2, with TRBD1 identical over 8 bases. The sequenced sample consisted of PBMCs or T cells enriched from blood (not recorded which). CDR3 sequence (DNA): TGTGCCACCGGACCCAGGGGGCGGGACACCGGGGAGCTGTTTTTT. Residues: CATGPRGRDTGELFF.